This T cell receptor beta chain was identified in a study of CD8+ T cells in alopecia areata. Treatment in this sample: oral pan-JAK inhibitor, 5-10 mg twice daily. Extraction of RNA preceded its reverse transcription into cDNA, which served as the sequencing template. TCRdb's table, derived via immunoSEQ multiplex PCR, lists solely in-frame clones and lacks some. This table has some 220,000 clones, more than 45% appearing once. CDR1 and CDR2 from the germline V gene are GTSNPN and SVGIG (reference sequence). The CDR3 extends over 14 amino acids. J was trimmed by 1 base and V by 3 bases; bases with no gene match: 5. This clone was recorded once.

This chain connects TRBV30 to TRBJ1-1; 7 bases line up with TRBD1. The sample was CD4+ T cells sorted from blood, taken at week 4, from a patient treated with tofacitinib. This sequence was found in a human donor with alopecia areata. The CDR3 spells CAWRRQGGNTEAFF. The CDR3 DNA reads as TGTGCCTGGAGGCGTCAGGGGGGGAACACTGAAGCTTTCTTT.